The 29 T cell receptor beta chains presented below share a single source sample, sequenced in a study of blood T cell repertoires in COVID-19. Profiled with immunoSEQ multiplex PCR; TCRdb holds only in-frame clones, not every one. The sample has 50,000 to 65,000 clones; around 74% are singletons. The sequencing input was peripheral blood. The receptors shown here come from a woman older than 75 with acute or convalescent COVID-19.

V usage is TRBV5-1 and J usage is TRBJ2-5; 12 bases agree with TRBD2. The CDR3 totals 17 residues. The V gene's germline CDR1 is SGHRS and CDR2 YFSETQ. Trimming took 3 bases from V and 5 from J; bases not matched to a gene: 11. CDR3 sequence (DNA): TGCGCCAGCAGCTACCGGACTAGCGGGAATTTCGGCGAGACCCAGTACTTC. It translates to CASSYRTSGNFGETQYF. Full variable domain (rest looked up from reference TRBV5-1 and TRBJ2-5): KAGVTQTPRYLIKTRGQQVTLSCSPISGHRSVSWYQQTPGQGLQFLFEYFSETQRNKGNFPGRFSGRQFSNSRSEMNVSTLELGDSALYLCASSYRTSGNFGETQYFGPGTRLLVL.

V and J are TRBV7-8 and TRBJ1-1, with TRBD1 matching over 8 bases. This CDR3 is 16 amino acids long. Germline assignment: CDR1 SGHVS and CDR2 FQNEAQ. The trim removed 5 bases at V and 10 bases at J, leaving 18 bases unmatched. CDR3 sequence (DNA): TGTGCCAGCAGCCCCCGGTTAGGACAGGGTATTTTGGGAGCTTTCTTT. Its protein product is CASSPRLGQGILGAFF. Combining the CDR3 with reference TRBV7-8 and TRBJ1-1 gives the whole variable domain GAGVSQSPRYKVAKRGQDVALRCDPISGHVSLFWYQQALGQGPEFLTYFQNEAQLDKSGLPSDRFFAERPEGSVSTLKIQRTQQEDSAVYLCASSPRLGQGILGAFFGQGTRLTVV.

This chain connects TRBV19 to TRBJ2-3; 7 bases are a match to TRBD1. V lost 3 bases to trimming and J lost 4 bases; unmatched junction nucleotides: 1. This CDR3 has 13 amino acids. CDR1 and CDR2 from the germline V gene are LNHDA and SQIVND (reference sequence). The CDR3 loop is CASSIQGADTQYF. CDR3 bases: TGTGCCAGTAGTATTCAGGGGGCAGATACGCAGTATTTT.

The chain is built from TRBV7-6 and TRBJ2-1; D perhaps matches TRBD2 (5 bases). Between the trimmed V and J ends, which lost 4 bases and 4 bases, there was a span of 11 bases. The CDR3 runs 14 residues. CDR1 and CDR2 (germline): SGHVS, FNYEAQ. The CDR3 here is CASSSRTEYNEQFF. As DNA, the CDR3 is TGTGCCAGCAGCTCCCGGACTGAGTACAATGAGCAGTTCTTC.

In its sample, this clone was seen a few times. The rearrangement links TRBV4-2 to TRBJ2-3; a weak D match, TRBD2 (5 bases). The CDR3 spans 14 residues. V gave up 4 bases and J gave up 3 bases, with 11 bases separating them. Germline assignment: CDR1 LGHNA and CDR2 YNFKEQ. CDR3: CASSLLADTDTQYF. As DNA, the CDR3 is TGTGCCAGCAGCCTCCTAGCAGATACAGATACGCAGTATTTT.

This clone was counted between two and nine times. The chain joins TRBV5-8 to TRBJ2-1, with TRBD2 matching over 9 bases. This CDR3 has 13 residues. The V gene end was trimmed by 10 bases and the J gene end by 8 bases; junction bases not matched to a gene: 10. The germline V gene encodes CDR1 SGHTS and CDR2 YDEGEE. Here the CDR3 reads CAGRGRGRHEQFF. The CDR3 DNA sequence: TGTGCCGGGCGCGGGAGGGGACGCCATGAGCAGTTCTTC.

In this sample, this clone turned up a few times. V gene TRBV27 combines with J gene TRBJ1-6; tentatively, D is TRBD1 (5 bases). The V end was cut by 6 bases, the J end by 7 bases, with 13 bases between. CDR3 size: 14 residues. Germline CDR1 MNHEY, CDR2 SMNVEV (reference sequence). CDR3 nucleotide sequence: TGTGCCAGCAGGGGCACAGGAGGGAATTCACCCCTCCACTTT. This sequence encodes CASRGTGGNSPLHF.

This rearrangement joins TRBV5-1 to TRBJ2-1; 8 nucleotides align to TRBD2. J gave up 2 bases and V 4 bases, and 11 bases lay outside the gene matches. The CDR3 is 17 residues long. CDR1 and CDR2 from the germline V gene are SGHRS and YFSETQ. The DNA of the CDR3 is TGCGCCAGCAGCCTGCGAATTACTAGCGGTCCCTACAATGAGCAGTTCTTC. Amino acid sequence: CASSLRITSGPYNEQFF.

The chain combines TRBV19 with TRBJ1-5, with 8 bases identical to TRBD1. Germline-derived CDR1 and CDR2 are LNHDA and SQIVND (reference sequence). V lost 0 bases, J lost 2 bases, and 6 bases stayed unmatched. This CDR3 comprises 17 residues. The CDR3 loop is CASSIDHVTGGNQPQHF. In DNA form, the CDR3 reads TGTGCCAGTAGTATAGATCATGTGACAGGGGGCAATCAGCCCCAGCATTTT.

This clone appeared a few times. The chain is built from TRBV28 and TRBJ1-2, with D possibly TRBD1 on 5 matching bases. This CDR3 has 14 residues. Germline V gives CDR1 MDHEN, CDR2 SYDVKM. V dropped 4 bases and J dropped 5 bases, with 14 bases sitting between them. The CDR3 sequence: CASSSSGRQYGYTF. In DNA, the CDR3 is TGTGCCAGCAGTTCAAGTGGTAGACAGTATGGCTACACCTTC.

The genes are TRBV6-2 or TRBV6-3 and TRBJ2-2; 7 nucleotides align to TRBD1. In germline, CDR1 is MNHEY, CDR2 SVGEGT. V lost 2 bases, J lost 3 bases, and 12 bases stayed unmatched. The CDR3 loop spans 18 amino acids. CDR3 nucleotides: TGTGCCAGCAGTTACCCCCGTCCAGGGGGTTATTACACCGGGGAGCTGTTTTTT. Residues: CASSYPRPGGYYTGELFF.

This clone was found once. The CDR3 protein is CASSPRRGENTEAFF. The CDR3 DNA follows: TGTGCCAGTAGCCCTAGAAGGGGCGAGAACACTGAAGCTTTCTTT. V is TRBV19 and J is TRBJ1-1; the D gene is possibly TRBD1 (5 bases). Trimming pared 6 bases from V and 1 base from J, leaving 15 bases between. The CDR3 covers 15 residues. Germline loops: CDR1 LNHDA, CDR2 SQIVND (reference sequence).

The V and J genes are TRBV28 and TRBJ2-7; possibly TRBD2 for D (6 bases). Germline V gene lookup returns CDR1 MDHEN and CDR2 SYDVKM. The CDR3 is made up of 14 amino acids. With 4 bases removed from V and 1 base from J, the gap between germline ends came to 11 bases. The chain's CDR3 is CASSSGGISYEQYF. Here the CDR3 DNA reads TGTGCCAGCAGTTCGGGCGGGATATCCTACGAGCAGTACTTC.

The CDR3 DNA reads TGTGCCAGCAGCCAGCTGACACAGGGGAACACTGAAGCTTTCTTT. It translates to CASSQLTQGNTEAFF. V and J are TRBV4-2 and TRBJ1-1; D is perhaps TRBD1 (6 bases). CDR1 is LGHNA, CDR2 YNFKEQ, per germline. Between the trimmed V and J ends, which lost 3 bases and 1 base, there was a span of 12 bases. This CDR3 contains 15 residues.

The chain employs TRBV3-1 (or the pseudogene TRBV3-2) and TRBJ1-1; no clear D. The CDR3 has 15 amino acids. Germline CDR1 LGHDT, CDR2 YNNKEL (reference sequence). The ends were cut back, 1 base at V and 0 bases at J, with 9 bases in the middle. The CDR3 DNA reads as TGTGCCAGCAGCCAAGCTAGACGGGTGAACACTGAAGCTTTCTTT. This gives the protein CASSQARRVNTEAFF.

The table lists this clone with a count of one. V usage is TRBV11-3 and J usage is TRBJ2-1; D might be TRBD1 (5 bases). In germline, CDR1 is SGHNT, CDR2 YENEEA. Between the trimmed V and J ends, which lost 5 bases and 5 bases, there was a span of 16 bases. The CDR3 sequence is 15 residues long. The CDR3, as DNA: TGTGCCAGCAGCCAAGACAGCCAAATAAACAATGAGCAGTTCTTC. Residues: CASSQDSQINNEQFF.

This clone was counted only a few times. This chain connects TRBV5-1 to TRBJ2-4, with D perhaps matching TRBD1 (5 bases). Between the trimmed V and J ends, which lost 0 bases and 8 bases, there was a span of 12 bases. The CDR3 is made up of 14 amino acids. The germline CDR1 and CDR2 sequences are SGHRS and YFSETQ. The chain's CDR3 is CASSLVGQGDIQYF. The CDR3 region has the DNA TGCGCCAGCAGCTTGGTTGGCCAAGGGGACATTCAGTACTTC.

DNA of the CDR3: TGTGCCAGCAGCTGGGGACAGGGGAGGGATGGCACAGATACGCAGTATTTT. Amino acid sequence: CASSWGQGRDGTDTQYF. The chain recombines TRBV5-6 with TRBJ2-3, with 10 bases matching TRBD1. Germline assignment: CDR1 SGHDT and CDR2 YYEEEE. The CDR3 runs 17 residues. The trim removed 3 bases at V and 1 base at J, leaving 8 bases unmatched. Full variable domain (remainder filled in from reference TRBV5-6 and TRBJ2-3): DAGVTQSPTHLIKTRGQQVTLRCSPKSGHDTVSWYQQALGQGPQFIFQYYEEEERQRGNFPDRFSGHQFPNYSSELNVNALLLGDSALYLCASSWGQGRDGTDTQYFGPGTRLTVL.

This clone was counted only a few times. The V gene is TRBV7-2, the J gene TRBJ2-1; 16 nucleotides match TRBD2. This CDR3 has 18 residues. J lost 5 bases, V lost 5 bases, and 9 bases had no gene match. In germline, CDR1 is SGHTA, CDR2 FQGNSA. The DNA of the CDR3 is TGTGCCAGCAGCAGAACCGGGACTAGCGGGAGGGCCAACAATGAGCAGTTCTTC. Amino acid sequence: CASSRTGTSGRANNEQFF.

V and J are TRBV6-5 and TRBJ1-4, with 7 bases aligning to TRBD1. Germline V CDR1 and CDR2: MNHEY, SVGAGI. The CDR3 totals 15 residues. J lost 4 bases, V lost 2 bases, and 4 bases had no gene match. For the CDR3, the DNA is TGTGCCAGCAGTTACCGTGGACAGGTTAATGAAAAACTGTTTTTT. Translating gives CASSYRGQVNEKLFF.

The chain combines TRBV5-1 with TRBJ2-7; a weak D match, TRBD1 (6 bases). In germline, CDR1 is SGHRS, CDR2 YFSETQ. V lost 4 bases to trimming and J lost 2 bases, with 13 bases between them. The CDR3 runs to 14 residues. CDR3 amino acids: CASSLDRRTYEQYF. CDR3 coding DNA: TGCGCCAGCAGCCTAGACAGGAGAACCTACGAGCAGTACTTC. The full variable domain, in which reference TRBV5-1 and TRBJ2-7 provide the parts outside the CDR3, is KAGVTQTPRYLIKTRGQQVTLSCSPISGHRSVSWYQQTPGQGLQFLFEYFSETQRNKGNFPGRFSGRQFSNSRSEMNVSTLELGDSALYLCASSLDRRTYEQYFGPGTRLTVT.

The chain recombines TRBV6-5 with TRBJ1-2, with D possibly matching TRBD1 (5 bases). CDR1 and CDR2 (germline): MNHEY, SVGAGI. The CDR3 contains 15 residues. V lost 4 bases, J lost 1 base, and 13 bases lay in between. CDR3 protein: CASSSILDSNYGYTF. DNA for the CDR3: TGTGCCAGCAGTTCCATCCTAGACAGTAACTATGGCTACACCTTC.

CDR3 nucleotides: TGTGCCAGCAGTTACTCGACAGGGGGTTTTGGCTACACCTTC. It translates to CASSYSTGGFGYTF. The chain couples TRBV6-5 to TRBJ1-2, with TRBD1 matching 9 bases. The CDR3 sequence is 14 residues long. Trimming cost V 0 bases and J 7 bases; bases outside gene matches: 3. Per the germline V gene, CDR1 is MNHEY and CDR2 is SVGAGI.

The J gene is TRBJ2-6, the V gene TRBV20-1, with 9 bases that match TRBD1. The CDR3 loop spans 16 amino acids. The trim removed 3 bases at V and 4 bases at J, leaving 7 bases unmatched. CDR1 is DFQATT and CDR2 is SNEGSKA in the germline V gene (reference sequence). CDR3 DNA: TGCAGTGCTAGTCCGACACAGGGGGCGGGGGCCAACGTCCTGACTTTC. It translates to CSASPTQGAGANVLTF.

The chain joins TRBV6-2 or TRBV6-3 to TRBJ2-7, with D possibly matching TRBD2 (5 bases). The V end lost 5 bases, the J end lost 3 bases, and 14 bases lay between the germline ends. Germline assignment: CDR1 MNHEY and CDR2 SVGEGT. This CDR3 is built from 14 residues. The DNA for the CDR3 is TGTGCCAGCAGTACATCCGAGGAGGTCTACGAGCAGTACTTC. Amino acid sequence: CASSTSEEVYEQYF.

The genes are TRBV3-1 (or the pseudogene TRBV3-2) and TRBJ1-5; TRBD1 aligns across 8 bases. The CDR3 is 18 residues long. With 2 bases clipped from V and 0 bases from J, the junction kept 9 bases outside the gene matches. Germline V CDR1 and CDR2: LGHDT, YNNKEL (reference sequence). CDR3 amino acids: CASSQYGQGGNSNQPQHF. The CDR3 nucleotides are TGTGCCAGCAGCCAATACGGACAGGGTGGTAATAGCAATCAGCCCCAGCATTTT.

This sequence joins TRBV18 and TRBJ2-1; D may be TRBD1 (6 bases). This CDR3 region has 15 residues. Germline CDR1 is KGHSH and CDR2 is LQKENI. V lost 5 bases and J lost 4, with 15 bases in between. The CDR3 sequence: CASSTIRTDYNEQFF. CDR3 bases: TGTGCCAGCTCAACCATTCGGACAGATTACAATGAGCAGTTCTTC.

This clone was observed once. The rearrangement joins TRBV19 to TRBJ1-4; TRBD1 might be the D (5 bases). CDR1 is LNHDA, CDR2 SQIVND, per germline (reference sequence). Trimming left V 7 bases short and J 7 bases short, with 16 bases between. The CDR3 extends over 14 amino acids. CDR3 residues: CASTTPGGGEKLFF. The DNA of the CDR3 is TGTGCCAGTACCACGCCGGGGGGGGGTGAAAAACTGTTTTTT.

V gene TRBV5-1 combines with J gene TRBJ2-6, with a possible D match to TRBD1 (5 bases). Trimming shortened V by 1 base and J by 0 bases, and 8 bases separated the two germline ends. Germline assignment: CDR1 SGHRS and CDR2 YFSETQ. The CDR3 is 16 amino acids. The chain's CDR3 is CASSLYRISGANVLTF. CDR3 sequence (DNA): TGCGCCAGCAGCTTGTACAGGATCTCTGGGGCCAACGTCCTGACTTTC.